A single sample gave rise to the 7 T cell receptor beta chains below, sequenced in a study of tumor and adjacent non-tumor tissue in lung cancer. The template was RNA from unsorted bulk tissue. This non-tumor lung sample came from over 3 cm beyond the tumor edge. TCRbeta libraries were built with three rounds of nested PCR, modified from ARM-PCR. Each CDR3 protein is one row after TCRdb ran MiXCR on the multiplex PCR reads. The sample has tens of thousands of distinct CDR3 sequences; 80% to 90% are singletons. The sequenced material came from distant non-tumor lung tissue. These receptors came from a man aged 60 to 69 with non-small cell lung cancer.

As to this clonotype: A much larger clone differs by one base, so this may be a read error. The chain links TRBV6-2 or TRBV6-3 to TRBJ1-5; D unresolved. CDR1 and CDR2 (germline): MNHEY, SVGEGT. The V end was cut by 10 bases, the J end by 4 bases, with 5 bases between. This CDR3 comprises 10 residues. CDR3 nucleotides: TGTGCCAATATTAATCAGCCCCAGCATTTT. This encodes CANINQPQHF.

Note on this clonotype: Likely a read error: the CDR3 ends without its conserved phenylalanine or tryptophan. The V and J genes are TRBV11-2 and TRBJ2-7, with a tentative D call TRBD1 (5 bases). CDR3 size: 15 residues. Germline V gene lookup returns CDR1 SGHAT and CDR2 FQNNGV. V was shortened by 5 bases and J by 1 base, with 15 bases between the two germline ends. The CDR3 protein is CASSLTGQVSYEQYY. The CDR3 DNA follows: TGTGCCAGCAGCCTAACAGGACAAGTTTCCTACGAGCAGTACTAC.

V gene TRBV28 combines with J gene TRBJ2-7; D is uncertain. This CDR3 is built from 14 residues. In germline, CDR1 is MDHEN, CDR2 SYDVKM. V gave up 7 bases and J gave up 0 bases, with 13 bases separating them. For the CDR3, the DNA is TGTGCCAGCAAGCTGACCGGAGTCTCCTACGAGCAGTACTTC. Its protein product is CASKLTGVSYEQYF.

A word on this clonotype: The junction does not match germline at one end; this may be a read error. The genes are TRBV6-1 and TRBJ1-1; no clear D gene. The germline V gene has CDR1 MNHNS and CDR2 SASEGT. This CDR3 spans 15 amino acids. CDR3 loop: CVSSEGKGRLTEAFF. CDR3 nucleotide sequence: TGTGTCAGCAGTGAAGGTAAGGGAAGATTGACTGAAGCTTTCTTT.

This rearrangement joins TRBV11-3 to TRBJ1-1, with 8 positions matching TRBD1. This CDR3 is built from 16 residues. The trim removed 1 base at V and 9 bases at J, leaving 13 bases unmatched. CDR1 SGHNT and CDR2 YENEEA come from the germline V gene. CDR3 in amino acids: CASSLARDRLGYQAFF. The CDR3 DNA sequence: TGTGCCAGCAGCTTAGCCCGGGACAGGCTTGGTTACCAAGCTTTCTTT.

V is TRBV11-2 and J is TRBJ2-5; D call uncertain. The CDR3 totals 11 residues. The V end lost 5 bases, the J end lost 5 bases, and 6 bases lay between the germline ends. Germline CDR1 and CDR2: SGHAT and FQNNGV. The CDR3 is CASSITETQYF. The CDR3 DNA sequence: TGTGCCAGCAGCATCACCGAGACCCAGTACTTC. Complete variable domain (other parts from reference TRBV11-2 and TRBJ2-5): EAGVAQSPRYKIIEKRQSVAFWCNPISGHATLYWYQQILGQGPKLLIQFQNNGVVDDSQLPKDRFSAERLKGVDSTLKIQPAKLEDSAVYLCASSITETQYFGPGTRLLVL.

This rearrangement joins TRBV19 to TRBJ1-3, with 9 positions matching TRBD1. Trimming removed 10 bases from V and 4 bases from J; junction bases left unmatched: 14. The germline CDR1 and CDR2 sequences are LNHDA and SQIVND (reference sequence). This CDR3 contains 16 residues. This CDR3 reads CAITGTGPGTGNTIYF. CDR3 nucleotide sequence: TGTGCCATTACAGGGACAGGGCCTGGTACAGGAAACACCATATATTTT.